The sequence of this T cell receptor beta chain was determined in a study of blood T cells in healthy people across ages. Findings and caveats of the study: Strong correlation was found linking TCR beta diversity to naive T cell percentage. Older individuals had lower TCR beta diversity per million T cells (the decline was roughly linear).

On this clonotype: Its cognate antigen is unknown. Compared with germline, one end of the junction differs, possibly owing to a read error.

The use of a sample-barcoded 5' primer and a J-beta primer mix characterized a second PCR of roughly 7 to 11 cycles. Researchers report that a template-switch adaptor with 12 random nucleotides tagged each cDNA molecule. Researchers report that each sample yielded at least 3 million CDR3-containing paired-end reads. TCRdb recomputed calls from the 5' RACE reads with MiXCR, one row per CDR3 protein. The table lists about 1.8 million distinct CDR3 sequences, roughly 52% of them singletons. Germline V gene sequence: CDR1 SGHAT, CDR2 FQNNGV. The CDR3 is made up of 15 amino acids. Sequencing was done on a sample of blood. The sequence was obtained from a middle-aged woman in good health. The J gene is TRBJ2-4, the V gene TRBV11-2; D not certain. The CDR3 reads CASSLTADDKNIRYF. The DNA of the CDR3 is TGTGCCAGCAGCTTAACGGCAGACGACAAAAACATTCGGTACTTC.